This entry lists 31 T cell receptor beta chains sequenced from one sample in a study of T-cell reconstitution after alpha-beta-depleted transplantation in children. A TCRbeta library incorporating unique molecular identifiers was prepared. TCRdb processed the PCR reads anew with MiXCR; each CDR3 protein has one entry. The profile shows roughly 100,000 distinct CDR3 sequences, 7% to 10% of them singletons. Sequenced here: PBMCs from the stem cell graft donor, sampled from the stem cell graft. All receptors derive from a human donor who donated a stem cell graft to a child with congenital amegakaryocytic thrombocytopenia.

This clonotype has ten or more counts. CDR3: CATSFRGDSYNEQFF. As DNA, the CDR3 is TGTGCCACCAGCTTCCGGGGGGACTCCTACAATGAGCAGTTCTTC. V gene TRBV15 combines with J gene TRBJ2-1; 7 bases are a match to TRBD2. V lost 5 bases and J lost 0; bases outside the gene matches: 4. Germline V gene sequence: CDR1 LNHNV, CDR2 YYDKDF (reference sequence). This CDR3 is 15 amino acids long.

This clonotype has a count of ten or more. The chain recombines TRBV7-6 with TRBJ2-7; maybe TRBD1 (6 bases). Germline V gives CDR1 SGHVS, CDR2 FNYEAQ. Trimming took 5 bases from V and 6 from J, leaving 17 bases between them. There are 14 residues in the CDR3. CDR3 protein: CASSAPGELAEQYF. As DNA, the CDR3 is TGTGCCAGCAGCGCCCCAGGGGAATTGGCCGAGCAGTACTTC. The variable domain in full, completed from reference TRBV7-6 and TRBJ2-7, reads GAGVSQSPRYKVTKRGQDVALRCDPISGHVSLYWYRQALGQGPEFLTYFNYEAQQDKSGLPNDRFSAERPEGSISTLTIQRTEQRDSAMYRCASSAPGELAEQYFGPGTRLTVT.

This clonotype was counted ten times or more. V and J are TRBV5-5 and TRBJ2-1; D ambiguous. This CDR3 comprises 15 residues. Germline V CDR1 and CDR2: SGHKS, YYEKEE (reference sequence). The ends were cut back, 1 base at V and 0 bases at J, with 8 bases in the middle. The CDR3 protein is CASSLLMNSYNEQFF. The CDR3 bases are TGTGCCAGCAGCTTGTTAATGAACTCCTACAATGAGCAGTTCTTC.

This clonotype occurred many times. This chain links TRBV2 with TRBJ2-1, with no clear D. There are 17 residues in the CDR3. V was shortened by 5 bases and J by 5 bases, with 22 bases between the two germline ends. Germline assignment: CDR1 SNHLY and CDR2 FYNNEI. Here the CDR3 DNA reads TGTGCCAGCAGTACTGAGCCGTTAGGCGGCCCAGACAATGAGCAGTTCTTC. Protein product: CASSTEPLGGPDNEQFF.

At least ten counts were recorded for this clonotype. The chain employs TRBV20-1 and TRBJ2-2, with TRBD2 as a possible D gene (6 bases). In germline, CDR1 is DFQATT, CDR2 SNEGSKA (reference sequence). The CDR3 is 15 amino acids. Trimming left V 3 bases short and J 0 bases short, with 11 bases between. This CDR3 reads CSARGGGTNTGELFF. Here the CDR3 DNA reads TGCAGTGCTAGGGGTGGCGGGACGAACACCGGGGAGCTGTTTTTT.

This clonotype has at least ten counts. The rearrangement joins TRBV4-1 to TRBJ1-4, with 7 positions matching TRBD1. This CDR3 region has 14 residues. Germline-derived CDR1 and CDR2 are MGHRA and YSYEKL. V was pared by 2 bases and J by 8 bases, with 5 bases of the junction left unmatched. The DNA for the CDR3 is TGCGCCAGCAGCCAATCCGACAGGGAGGAAAAACTGTTTTTT. Translating it yields CASSQSDREEKLFF.

The sample holds many counts of this clonotype. This chain links TRBV20-1 with TRBJ2-1, with TRBD2 matching 11 bases. V gave up 6 bases and J gave up 2 bases; unmatched junction bases: 9. The germline V gene has CDR1 DFQATT and CDR2 SNEGSKA (reference sequence). The CDR3 totals 16 residues. For the CDR3, the DNA is TGCAGTGCCCAAACTAGCGGGAGACTGACCTACAATGAGCAGTTCTTC. Translation gives CSAQTSGRLTYNEQFF.

This clonotype was observed many times. The chain recombines TRBV9 with TRBJ2-7; 12 bases line up with TRBD2. CDR1 SGDLS and CDR2 YYNGEE come from the germline V gene. The CDR3 runs to 15 residues. V was clipped by 3 bases and J by 1 base; unmatched bases: 2. The CDR3 here is CASSGGLAGSYEQYF. DNA of the CDR3: TGTGCCAGCAGCGGAGGACTAGCGGGGTCCTACGAGCAGTACTTC. Full variable domain (missing parts from reference TRBV9 and TRBJ2-7): DSGVTQTPKHLITATGQRVTLRCSPRSGDLSVYWYQQSLDQGLQFLIQYYNGEERAKGNILERFSAQQFPDLHSELNLSSLELGDSALYFCASSGGLAGSYEQYFGPGTRLTVT.

The J gene is TRBJ2-1, the V gene TRBV5-8; 8 bases align to TRBD1. The germline gives CDR1 SGHTS, CDR2 YDEGEE. The CDR3 totals 16 residues. CDR3 in DNA: TGTCAGAGCTGCCTGCCCGACAGGGGAAAGTACGATGAGCAGTTCTTC. Encoded protein: CQSCLPDRGKYDEQFF.

With regard to this clonotype: This may stem from a read error, because a much larger clone lies one nucleotide away. The chain employs TRBV4-2 and TRBJ2-1; a weak D match, TRBD2 (5 bases). Germline loops: CDR1 LGHNA, CDR2 YNFKEQ. V was clipped by 3 bases and J by 2 bases, with 14 bases between them. The CDR3 has 16 amino acids. CDR3 region: CASSQAIGRPYNEQFF. For the CDR3, the DNA is TGTGCCAGCAGCCAGGCTATAGGGAGACCCTACAATGAGCAGTTCTTC.

This clonotype was seen repeatedly, ten times or more. This chain links TRBV5-1 with TRBJ1-5; TRBD1 matches at 7 bases. The CDR3 length is 13 residues. The ends lost 4 bases at V and 5 bases at J; junction bases unmatched: 3. Germline assignment: CDR1 SGHRS and CDR2 YFSETQ. CDR3: CASSPTGDQPQHF. CDR3 DNA: TGCGCCAGCAGCCCTACAGGGGATCAGCCCCAGCATTTT.

Ten or more counts support this clonotype. The V and J genes are TRBV20-1 and TRBJ1-1, with D possibly being TRBD1 (5 bases). The germline CDR1 and CDR2 sequences are DFQATT and SNEGSKA (reference sequence). V was cut by 6 bases and J by 8 bases, with 16 bases left in between. The CDR3 consists of 12 residues. The CDR3 DNA sequence: TGCAGTGCCCGCGCTGGCAGGGACGAAGCTTTCTTT. Encoded protein: CSARAGRDEAFF.

The table lists this clonotype with many counts. The rearrangement links TRBV7-2 to TRBJ2-6, with unresolved D. The V and J ends lost 0 bases and 0 bases respectively, with 12 bases between them. The germline V gene encodes CDR1 SGHTA and CDR2 FQGNSA. The CDR3 spans 18 residues. The CDR3: CASSLAPVFSSGANVLTF. CDR3 bases: TGTGCCAGCAGCTTAGCTCCCGTTTTTTCCTCTGGGGCCAACGTCCTGACTTTC.

This clonotype was counted at least ten times. The chain has TRBV28 and TRBJ2-7, with 8 bases fitting TRBD1. Looked up from germline, CDR1 is MDHEN and CDR2 is SYDVKM. The J segment lost 5 bases and the V segment lost 3 bases, leaving 6 bases of the junction unmatched. The CDR3 length is 14 residues. The CDR3 bases are TGTGCCAGCAGTTTCTGGCAGGGGGCCCACGAGCAGTACTTC. Residues: CASSFWQGAHEQYF.

The chain couples TRBV2 to TRBJ2-7; D ambiguous. CDR1 is SNHLY, CDR2 FYNNEI, per germline. This CDR3 has 14 amino acids. The ends were cut back, 6 bases at V and 2 bases at J, with 14 bases in the middle. This CDR3 is CASRPRSSAYEQYF. Written as DNA, the CDR3 is TGTGCCAGCAGACCTAGGTCTTCGGCCTACGAGCAGTACTTC. Combining the CDR3 with reference TRBV2 and TRBJ2-7 gives the whole variable domain EPEVTQTPSHQVTQMGQEVILRCVPISNHLYFYWYRQILGQKVEFLVSFYNNEISEKSEIFDDQFSVERPDGSNFTLKIRSTKLEDSAMYFCASRPRSSAYEQYFGPGTRLTVT.

This clonotype was recorded many times. J is TRBJ2-1 and V is TRBV5-1; D uncertain. Germline CDR1 and CDR2: SGHRS and YFSETQ. The length of the CDR3 is 13 residues. The V end lost 5 bases, the J end lost 6 bases, and 12 bases lay between the germline ends. The DNA of the CDR3 is TGCGCCAGCAGTCTCGGAAGGGCCAATGAGCAGTTCTTC. Translated, it gives CASSLGRANEQFF.

This clonotype was seen ten or more times. The chain uses TRBV2 and TRBJ1-5, with a possible D match to TRBD1 (6 bases). V was clipped by 5 bases and J by 7 bases, with 12 bases between them. The CDR3 contains 13 residues. Germline lookup yields CDR1 SNHLY and CDR2 FYNNEI. The CDR3 loop is CASSYGGGQPQHF. Written as DNA, the CDR3 is TGTGCCAGCAGTTACGGAGGGGGGCAGCCCCAGCATTTT.

This clonotype was picked up a small number of times. This sequence joins TRBV7-6 and TRBJ2-1, with no clear D. CDR1 SGHVS and CDR2 FNYEAQ come from the germline V gene. V lost 5 bases and J 9 bases, leaving 14 bases between the germline ends. This CDR3 contains 13 residues. DNA for the CDR3: TGTGCCAGCAGCCCCCCCCTTCGAGGTGAGCAGTTCTTC. It yields the protein CASSPPLRGEQFF.

This clonotype was detected ten times or more. The chain combines TRBV27 with TRBJ2-1, with 9 positions matching TRBD1. There are 14 residues in the CDR3. Germline-derived CDR1 and CDR2 are MNHEY and SMNVEV (reference sequence). J lost 9 bases, V lost 3 bases, and 6 bases had no gene match. CDR3 in DNA: TGTGCCAGCAGTTTGGACAGGGGATTGGGTGAGCAGTTCTTC. Translation gives CASSLDRGLGEQFF.

In its sample, this clonotype was seen a few times. The chain employs TRBV28 and TRBJ2-5; 11 positions match TRBD2. J lost 4 bases, V lost 6 bases, and 13 bases had no gene match. CDR3 length: 17 amino acids. The germline CDR1 and CDR2 sequences are MDHEN and SYDVKM. The CDR3 here is CASSTSGGTSDGETQYF. The CDR3 DNA reads as TGTGCCAGCAGCACTAGCGGGGGTACATCCGACGGAGAGACCCAGTACTTC.

In this sample, this clonotype turned up many times. The V and J genes are TRBV6-2 or TRBV6-3 and TRBJ1-2; tentatively, D is TRBD1 (5 bases). V was cut by 4 bases and J by 4 bases, with 13 bases left in between. Germline V gives CDR1 MNHEY, CDR2 SVGEGT. CDR3 length equals 14 residues. The CDR3 loop reads CASSFQGRSYGYTF. The CDR3, as DNA: TGTGCCAGCAGTTTTCAGGGTCGGAGCTATGGCTACACCTTC.

Turning to this clonotype: This clone may be a read error of a much larger clone one base away. The rearrangement links TRBV12-3 or TRBV12-4 to TRBJ2-2; TRBD2 matches at 10 bases. The CDR3 runs 18 residues. V was clipped by 5 bases and J by 4 bases; unmatched bases: 13. This chain's CDR3 is CASSRRGLARGGTGELFF. The CDR3 DNA follows: TGTGCCAGCAGTCGAAGGGGACTAGCGCGAGGGGGCACCGGGGAGCTGTTTTTT.

The CDR3 is CASSLPGATDTQYF. CDR3 sequence (DNA): TGTGCCAGCAGCTTACCAGGGGCCACAGATACGCAGTATTTT. The chain recombines TRBV11-3 with TRBJ2-3, with D possibly being TRBD1 (6 bases). The CDR3 contains 14 residues. Germline V lookup: CDR1 SGHNT, CDR2 YENEEA. V lost 2 bases, J lost 2 bases, and 8 bases lay in between.

This clonotype is termed large. This chain uses TRBV20-1 with TRBJ2-5; TRBD2 agrees at 10 bases. CDR3 length: 14 amino acids. After removal of 3 bases from V and 5 bases from J, the junction contained 6 bases not matched to a gene. Germline CDR1 is DFQATT and CDR2 is SNEGSKA (reference sequence). CDR3 residues: CSASRLAGVETQYF. CDR3 DNA sequence: TGCAGTGCTAGTCGGCTAGCGGGGGTCGAGACCCAGTACTTC.

This clonotype was seen a few times. The chain has TRBV7-2 and TRBJ2-7, with D tentatively TRBD1 (6 bases). Per the germline V gene, CDR1 is SGHTA and CDR2 is FQGNSA. Between the trimmed V and J ends, which lost 3 bases and 0 bases, there was a span of 9 bases. The CDR3 consists of 14 residues. In nucleotides, the CDR3 is TGTGCCAGCAGCTTTCAGGGGAGCTCCTACGAGCAGTACTTC. Its protein is CASSFQGSSYEQYF.

This clonotype has at least ten counts. This sequence joins TRBV11-2 and TRBJ2-7; 7 bases line up with TRBD1. Trimming cost V 0 bases and J 3 bases; bases outside gene matches: 5. Germline CDR1 is SGHAT and CDR2 is FQNNGV. The CDR3 has 15 residues. CDR3 bases: TGTGCCAGCAGCTTAGAGACAGGGATTGGCTACGAGCAGTACTTC. Its translation is CASSLETGIGYEQYF.

In this sample, this clonotype turned up many times. This chain links TRBV7-2 with TRBJ2-3, with D perhaps matching TRBD2 (6 bases). The CDR3 runs to 16 residues. The germline V gene encodes CDR1 SGHTA and CDR2 FQGNSA. V dropped 5 bases and J dropped 2 bases, with 17 bases sitting between them. CDR3 DNA: TGTGCCAGCAGCCCGACACTAGCTTCCCTCACAGATACGCAGTATTTT. Its translation is CASSPTLASLTDTQYF.

This clonotype was observed many times. The gene calls are TRBV5-6 and TRBJ2-7; 10 bases are shared with TRBD1. J was trimmed by 6 bases and V by 4 bases; bases with no gene match: 10. Germline V CDR1 and CDR2: SGHDT, YYEEEE. The CDR3 consists of 15 residues. The CDR3: CASSGGTGASREQYF. CDR3 coding DNA: TGTGCCAGCAGCGGGGGGACAGGGGCTAGTCGCGAGCAGTACTTC. Full variable domain (remainder filled in from reference TRBV5-6 and TRBJ2-7): DAGVTQSPTHLIKTRGQQVTLRCSPKSGHDTVSWYQQALGQGPQFIFQYYEEEERQRGNFPDRFSGHQFPNYSSELNVNALLLGDSALYLCASSGGTGASREQYFGPGTRLTVT.

This clonotype was counted at least ten times. The chain joins TRBV7-9 to TRBJ2-3; the D gene is possibly TRBD2 (5 bases). The CDR3 contains 15 residues. V was clipped by 5 bases and J by 2 bases, with 14 bases between them. Looked up from germline, CDR1 is SEHNR and CDR2 is FQNEAQ (reference sequence). The CDR3 protein is CASSTGGGTTDTQYF. Here the CDR3 DNA reads TGTGCCAGCAGCACCGGAGGCGGCACCACAGATACGCAGTATTTT.

This clonotype was seen repeatedly, ten times or more. The chain couples TRBV3-1 to TRBJ2-3; a weak D match, TRBD2 (6 bases). The V gene lost 7 bases and the J gene lost 1 base, with 15 bases spanning the gap. The CDR3 length is 15 residues. Germline V gives CDR1 LGHDT, CDR2 YNNKEL (reference sequence). Here the CDR3 reads CASTGGRGGTDTQYF. The DNA for the CDR3 is TGTGCCAGCACCGGGGGACGCGGGGGCACAGATACGCAGTATTTT.

This clonotype was counted ten times or more. CDR3 bases: TGTGCCAGCTCGGATGGACTAGCAATCGGGTACGAGCAGTACTTC. Protein product: CASSDGLAIGYEQYF. The chain carries TRBV6-5 and TRBJ2-7, with 8 bases identical to TRBD2. From germline, CDR1 is MNHEY and CDR2 SVGAGI. The junction had 13 bases not matched to a gene; V was cut back by 8 bases and J by 4 bases. The CDR3 is 15 residues long.